These 23 T cell receptor beta chains came from one sample sequenced in a study of CD8 T cell repertoires and HIV-1 epitope variants. The table came from immunoSEQ multiplex PCR; TCRdb's copy has only in-frame clones and leaves some out. The data show about 5,000 clones, about 70% seen once. These receptors have no known antigen. The specimen sequenced was cultured CD8+ T cells derived from PBMCs. Every receptor here comes from a male donor with HIV.

The chain carries TRBV7-2 and TRBJ2-7, with 8 bases that match TRBD2. CDR3 length: 13 amino acids. Looked up from germline, CDR1 is SGHTA and CDR2 is FQGNSA. The V and J ends lost 8 bases and 1 base, in that order; junction bases with no gene match: 4. CDR3: CASATGGSYEQYF. The CDR3 region has the DNA TGTGCCAGCGCAACGGGGGGGTCCTACGAGCAGTACTTC. The variable domain in full, with the rest retrieved from reference TRBV7-2 and TRBJ2-7, is GAGVSQSPSNKVTEKGKDVELRCDPISGHTALYWYRQSLGQGLEFLIYFQGNSAPDKSGLPSDRFSAERTGGSVSTLTIQRTQQEDSAVYLCASATGGSYEQYFGPGTRLTVT.

This chain joins TRBV2 and TRBJ2-4; D is undetermined. This CDR3 has 12 amino acids. V was cut by 3 bases and J by 3 bases, with 3 bases left in between. Germline CDR1 reads SNHLY; CDR2 reads FYNNEI. CDR3 bases: TGTGCCAGCAGTGACAGCAAAAACATTCAGTACTTC. Its protein is CASSDSKNIQYF.

The chain is built from TRBV18 and TRBJ1-5, with D hard to call. The germline V gene encodes CDR1 KGHSH and CDR2 LQKENI. V was pared by 3 bases and J by 3 bases, with 6 bases between. The CDR3 has 13 residues. This CDR3 reads CASSPGFNQPQHF. The CDR3 DNA reads as TGTGCCAGCTCACCGGGGTTCAATCAGCCCCAGCATTTT.

In its sample, this clone was seen a few times. The genes are TRBV5-1 and TRBJ1-3, with D tentatively TRBD1 (5 bases). Germline CDR1 is SGHRS and CDR2 is YFSETQ. V gave up 0 bases and J gave up 0 bases, with 10 bases separating them. This CDR3 contains 16 residues. The CDR3, as DNA: TGCGCCAGCAGCTTGGCCCTGGGGCTCTCTGGAAACACCATATATTTT. Translating it yields CASSLALGLSGNTIYF. Full variable domain (outside the CDR3, taken from reference TRBV5-1 and TRBJ1-3): KAGVTQTPRYLIKTRGQQVTLSCSPISGHRSVSWYQQTPGQGLQFLFEYFSETQRNKGNFPGRFSGRQFSNSRSEMNVSTLELGDSALYLCASSLALGLSGNTIYFGEGSWLTVV.

The table lists this clone with a few counts. The DNA for the CDR3 is TGTGCCAGCAGTTTATTCGCCCTTAGCCCACAGTCTCCTAACTATGGCTACACCTTC. Its protein product is CASSLFALSPQSPNYGYTF. This rearrangement joins TRBV28 to TRBJ1-2; D remains ambiguous. With 1 base removed from V and 0 bases from J, the gap between germline ends came to 21 bases. The CDR3 totals 19 residues. Germline V gene sequence: CDR1 MDHEN, CDR2 SYDVKM.

The chain combines TRBV6-6 with TRBJ2-7; TRBD1 aligns across 7 bases. Per the germline V gene, CDR1 is MNHNY and CDR2 is SVGAGI (reference sequence). V lost 8 bases and J lost 2; bases outside the gene matches: 6. This CDR3 is built from 13 residues. CDR3 coding DNA: TGTGCCAGCCGATCCGGGACAGCCTACGAGCAGTACTTC. Translated: CASRSGTAYEQYF.

The chain carries TRBV10-3 and TRBJ1-1; TRBD1 agrees at 10 bases. Per germline, CDR1 ENHRY and CDR2 SYGVKD. Trimming took 4 bases from V and 8 from J; bases not matched to a gene: 4. The CDR3 is 13 residues long. The CDR3 DNA reads TGTGCCATCAGTGTAGTGGACAGGGGGGAAGCTTTCTTT. Its protein product is CAISVVDRGEAFF.

The chain employs TRBV7-9 and TRBJ2-4; 12 bases line up with TRBD1. Germline loops: CDR1 SEHNR, CDR2 FQNEAQ (reference sequence). The CDR3 extends over 18 amino acids. V lost 6 bases, J lost 1 base, and 10 bases stayed unmatched. The CDR3 region has the DNA TGTGCCAGCAGACCCGGGACAGGGGGCTCTCTTGCCAAAAACATTCAGTACTTC. It yields the protein CASRPGTGGSLAKNIQYF.

V gene TRBV7-8 combines with J gene TRBJ2-7; D is possibly TRBD2 (5 bases). From germline, CDR1 is SGHVS and CDR2 FQNEAQ. CDR3 length: 16 residues. Trimming stripped 3 bases from V and 1 base from J, with 16 bases between. The CDR3 here is CASSFSREGGSYEQYF. The CDR3 nucleotides read TGTGCCAGCAGCTTCTCCCGAGAGGGTGGGTCCTACGAGCAGTACTTC.

The V gene is TRBV28, the J gene TRBJ2-2, with unresolved D. Trimming stripped 8 bases from V and 5 bases from J, with 21 bases between. The germline CDR1 and CDR2 sequences are MDHEN and SYDVKM. This CDR3 comprises 16 residues. In nucleotides, the CDR3 is TGTGCCAGCTCCAACCAGCCCCGGAGACCAACCGGGGAGCTGTTTTTT. This encodes CASSNQPRRPTGELFF.

The V and J genes are TRBV5-6 and TRBJ2-2; D is unclear. Trimming removed 0 bases at V and 4 bases at J, with 7 bases between. This CDR3 comprises 14 residues. Germline V lookup: CDR1 SGHDT, CDR2 YYEEEE. CDR3 amino acids: CASSLGLSTGELFF. CDR3 in DNA: TGTGCCAGCAGCTTGGGATTGAGCACCGGGGAGCTGTTTTTT.

The chain joins TRBV7-9 to TRBJ1-1; D is possibly TRBD1 (6 bases). Trimming took off 6 bases at V and 11 bases at J, with 13 bases between the two ends. The CDR3 has 11 residues. The germline V gene has CDR1 SEHNR and CDR2 FQNEAQ (reference sequence). The CDR3 reads CASREGDRAFF. The CDR3 DNA sequence: TGTGCCAGCAGGGAGGGAGACAGGGCTTTCTTT.

This rearrangement joins TRBV19 to TRBJ2-7; either TRBD1 or TRBD2 may fit D (5 bases each). The CDR3 is made up of 14 amino acids. V was shortened by 4 bases and J by 5 bases, with 15 bases between the two germline ends. Looked up from germline, CDR1 is LNHDA and CDR2 is SQIVND (reference sequence). The CDR3 spells CASSTGTFVDEQYF. The CDR3 DNA is TGTGCCAGTAGTACAGGGACGTTCGTGGACGAGCAGTACTTC.

This clone has just one count. The J gene is TRBJ1-1, the V gene TRBV28; D gene uncertain. This CDR3 region has 17 residues. V was pared by 5 bases and J by 1 base, with 20 bases between. CDR1 is MDHEN, CDR2 SYDVKM, per germline. CDR3 DNA: TGTGCCAGCAGTCATCCCAGATTCTCAACTACGAACACTGAAGCTTTCTTT. Its protein is CASSHPRFSTTNTEAFF.

The V and J genes are TRBV14 and TRBJ1-1; D might be TRBD1 (6 bases). Germline assignment: CDR1 SGHDN and CDR2 FVKESK. The CDR3 is made up of 13 amino acids. Trimming stripped 1 base from V and 12 bases from J, with 15 bases between. CDR3 sequence: CASSQGGALKTFF. Written as DNA, the CDR3 is TGTGCCAGCAGCCAAGGGGGGGCTCTTAAAACTTTCTTT.

The V call is TRBV9, the J call TRBJ1-5, with unresolved D. CDR3 length: 13 residues. The V gene's germline CDR1 is SGDLS and CDR2 YYNGEE. V shed 1 base and J shed 5 bases, with 7 bases lying between them. The CDR3 region has the DNA TGTGCCAGCAGCGTATCCGGAGATCAGCCCCAGCATTTT. The encoded protein is CASSVSGDQPQHF.

This clone was observed a single time. The V and J genes are TRBV28 and TRBJ2-2; a weak D match, TRBD1 (6 bases). The V gene's germline CDR1 is MDHEN and CDR2 SYDVKM. Trimming shortened V by 1 base and J by 3 bases, and 21 bases separated the two germline ends. CDR3 length: 19 residues. The CDR3: CASSLSPRQQGHYTGELFF. In nucleotides, the CDR3 is TGTGCCAGCAGTTTATCGCCCCGCCAACAGGGCCATTACACCGGGGAGCTGTTTTTT.

V and J are TRBV5-6 and TRBJ1-6; D gene uncertain. The CDR3 is made up of 15 amino acids. Germline CDR1 and CDR2: SGHDT and YYEEEE. With 4 bases removed from V and 0 bases from J, the gap between germline ends came to 8 bases. In nucleotides, the CDR3 is TGTGCCAGCAGCCCGGGGAGCTCCTATAATTCACCCCTCCACTTT. It translates to CASSPGSSYNSPLHF.

The chain uses TRBV28 and TRBJ1-5, with D uncertain. The V end was cut by 3 bases, the J end by 2 bases, with 11 bases between. CDR3 size: 15 residues. Germline V gives CDR1 MDHEN, CDR2 SYDVKM. CDR3 protein: CASSFGGLGNQPQHF. The DNA for the CDR3 is TGTGCCAGCAGTTTTGGAGGGTTGGGCAATCAGCCCCAGCATTTT.

This chain links TRBV7-9 with TRBJ2-3, with 7 bases fitting TRBD1. With V trimmed by 4 bases and J by 0 bases, 7 bases remained unmatched. In germline, CDR1 is SEHNR, CDR2 FQNEAQ (reference sequence). This CDR3 spans 16 amino acids. The CDR3 reads CASSSRGTESTDTQYF. The CDR3 nucleotides read TGTGCCAGCAGCTCAAGGGGGACAGAAAGCACAGATACGCAGTATTTT. The whole variable domain, remainder taken from reference TRBV7-9 and TRBJ2-3, is DTGVSQNPRHKITKRGQNVTFRCDPISEHNRLYWYRQTLGQGPEFLTYFQNEAQLEKSRLLSDRFSAERPKGSFSTLEIQRTEQGDSAMYLCASSSRGTESTDTQYFGPGTRLTVL.

The V gene is TRBV2, the J gene TRBJ2-2, with D unresolved. With 6 bases removed from V and 3 bases from J, the gap between germline ends came to 8 bases. This CDR3 is built from 13 residues. Germline CDR1 is SNHLY and CDR2 is FYNNEI. This chain's CDR3 is CASRQDDTGELFF. CDR3 bases: TGTGCCAGCAGGCAGGACGACACCGGGGAGCTGTTTTTT.

The V and J genes are TRBV13 and TRBJ1-2, with D possibly being TRBD1 (5 bases). Germline CDR1 and CDR2: PRHDT and FYEKMQ (reference sequence). The CDR3 is 15 residues long. V lost 11 bases, J lost 12 bases, and 31 bases lay in between. The CDR3 reads CAAGSFGQGDSINTF. For the CDR3, the DNA is TGTGCCGCCGGGTCCTTCGGGCAGGGAGATTCTATAAACACCTTC.

By share of the sample, this clone is medium-sized. V usage is TRBV7-8 and J usage is TRBJ1-1; D gene uncertain. Trimming stripped 5 bases from V and 7 bases from J, with 20 bases between. Germline V gene sequence: CDR1 SGHVS, CDR2 FQNEAQ. This CDR3 comprises 15 residues. The CDR3 protein is CASSPGLGGVGEAFF. The DNA of the CDR3 is TGTGCCAGCAGCCCCGGCCTCGGTGGAGTAGGTGAAGCTTTCTTT.